The 15 T cell receptor beta chains presented below share a single source sample, sequenced in a study of blood T cell repertoires in COVID-19. TCRdb's copy holds only in-frame clones and misses some; the assay was immunoSEQ multiplex PCR. Of 100,000 or so clones in the sample, 90% to 95% were seen once. Sequencing used peripheral blood. These receptors all stem from a man aged 55 to 70 with acute or convalescent COVID-19.

J is TRBJ2-2 and V is TRBV24-1; 7 bases map to TRBD2. Germline V gene data show CDR1 as KGHDR and CDR2 as SFDVKD. The CDR3 runs 14 residues. The V gene end was trimmed by 9 bases and the J gene end by 8 bases; junction bases not matched to a gene: 11. The CDR3: CATGARGSRGELFF. The CDR3 DNA reads as TGTGCCACCGGGGCCCGCGGGAGCCGGGGGGAGCTGTTTTTT.

The chain carries TRBV6-5 and TRBJ1-3; D gene uncertain. The V gene lost 6 bases and the J gene lost 0 bases, with 12 bases spanning the gap. The CDR3 covers 15 residues. Germline V gives CDR1 MNHEY, CDR2 SVGAGI. The CDR3 loop reads CASSATRDSGNTIYF. CDR3 nucleotide sequence: TGTGCCAGCAGCGCAACCCGGGACTCTGGAAACACCATATATTTT.

J is TRBJ2-1 and V is TRBV5-1; 8 bases are a match to TRBD2. CDR1 is SGHRS, CDR2 YFSETQ, per germline. Trimming removed 6 bases from V and 0 bases from J; junction bases left unmatched: 8. The CDR3 loop spans 16 amino acids. CDR3 amino acids: CASIPDSGGSYNEQFF. The CDR3 nucleotides read TGCGCCAGCATTCCCGACAGCGGGGGCTCCTACAATGAGCAGTTCTTC.

The chain's CDR3 is CASSRSPGGGYGYTF. The CDR3 nucleotides are TGTGCCAGTAGTCGAAGCCCAGGGGGCGGCTATGGCTACACCTTC. The chain links TRBV19 to TRBJ1-2; 8 nucleotides agree with TRBD1. From germline, CDR1 is LNHDA and CDR2 SQIVND (reference sequence). The V and J ends lost 5 bases and 4 bases, in that order; junction bases with no gene match: 9. The length of the CDR3 is 15 residues. The full variable domain, completed using reference TRBV19 and TRBJ1-2, is DGGITQSPKYLFRKEGQNVTLSCEQNLNHDAMYWYRQDPGQGLRLIYYSQIVNDFQKGDIAEGYSVSREKKESFPLTVTSAQKNPTAFYLCASSRSPGGGYGYTFGSGTRLTVV.

The chain links TRBV5-4 to TRBJ2-3, with TRBD2 matching over 16 bases. The CDR3 runs 16 residues. After removal of 4 bases from V and 7 bases from J, the junction contained 6 bases not matched to a gene. Per the germline V gene, CDR1 is SGHNT and CDR2 is YYREEE (reference sequence). The CDR3 region has the DNA TGTGCCAGCAGCGGGACTAGCGGGAGGGCCGGTTATACGCAGTATTTT. It encodes CASSGTSGRAGYTQYF.

V usage is TRBV3-1 (or the pseudogene TRBV3-2) and J usage is TRBJ2-3; 7 bases line up with TRBD2. V lost 2 bases to trimming and J lost 0 bases; unmatched junction nucleotides: 2. Looked up from germline, CDR1 is LGHDT and CDR2 is YNNKEL (reference sequence). This CDR3 has 15 amino acids. The chain's CDR3 is CASSQWGGSTDTQYF. For the CDR3, the DNA is TGTGCCAGCAGCCAATGGGGAGGGAGCACAGATACGCAGTATTTT.

The chain has TRBV6-5 and TRBJ1-1, with no clear D. Germline V CDR1 and CDR2: MNHEY, SVGAGI. The CDR3 spans 14 residues. V was clipped by 7 bases and J by 5 bases, with 17 bases between them. The CDR3 DNA is TGTGCCAGCACCCAGGCGAGTTTTCCTACTGAAGCTTTCTTT. Protein product: CASTQASFPTEAFF.

The V call is TRBV5-1, the J call TRBJ2-3; 11 bases are a match to TRBD2. J was trimmed by 2 bases and V by 0 bases; bases with no gene match: 5. The CDR3 is 17 amino acids. The germline CDR1 and CDR2 sequences are SGHRS and YFSETQ. The CDR3 loop reads CASSLGVAGGPTDTQYF. CDR3 DNA: TGCGCCAGCAGCTTGGGAGTAGCGGGAGGGCCCACAGATACGCAGTATTTT.

The gene calls are TRBV28 and TRBJ2-7; D may be TRBD1 (5 bases). Germline CDR1 reads MDHEN; CDR2 reads SYDVKM. CDR3 size: 15 residues. V was trimmed by 2 bases and J by 5 bases, leaving 16 bases between them. Here the CDR3 reads CASSLGGRVGHEQYF. Here the CDR3 DNA reads TGTGCCAGCAGTTTAGGTGGCAGGGTAGGGCACGAGCAGTACTTC.

The gene calls are TRBV11-3 and TRBJ2-1; no reliable D call. The germline CDR1 and CDR2 sequences are SGHNT and YENEEA. Trimming stripped 1 base from V and 4 bases from J, with 11 bases between. There are 15 residues in the CDR3. The chain's CDR3 is CASSLARMLYNEQFF. CDR3 sequence (DNA): TGTGCCAGCAGCTTAGCCAGGATGTTATACAATGAGCAGTTCTTC. Looking up the rest from reference TRBV11-3 and TRBJ2-1 gives the full variable domain: EAGVVQSPRYKIIEKKQPVAFWCNPISGHNTLYWYLQNLGQGPELLIRYENEEAVDDSQLPKDRFSAERLKGVDSTLKIQPAELGDSAVYLCASSLARMLYNEQFFGPGTRLTVL.

The V gene is TRBV2, the J gene TRBJ1-2, with 7 bases matching TRBD1. CDR3 size: 17 residues. Germline-derived CDR1 and CDR2 are SNHLY and FYNNEI. The V and J ends lost 6 bases and 0 bases, in that order; junction bases with no gene match: 13. The CDR3 sequence is CASSESVRGASNYGYTF. In DNA form, the CDR3 reads TGTGCCAGCAGCGAAAGCGTCAGGGGGGCTTCTAACTATGGCTACACCTTC.

The chain carries TRBV14 and TRBJ1-1; tentatively, D is TRBD1 (5 bases). Germline loops: CDR1 SGHDN, CDR2 FVKESK. The CDR3 extends over 15 amino acids. The V end was cut by 1 base, the J end by 1 base, with 10 bases between. The CDR3 sequence: CASSQAAGKNTEAFF. CDR3 coding DNA: TGTGCCAGCAGCCAAGCGGCAGGGAAGAACACTGAAGCTTTCTTT.

This clone was seen a single time. CDR3 coding DNA: TGTGCCAGCAGCTTAGTATCGGAGACCCAGTACTTC. Protein sequence: CASSLVSETQYF. The rearrangement joins TRBV11-2 to TRBJ2-5; D uncertain. Per the germline V gene, CDR1 is SGHAT and CDR2 is FQNNGV. There are 12 residues in the CDR3. V dropped 1 base and J dropped 5 bases, with 5 bases sitting between them.

The chain carries TRBV10-3 and TRBJ2-2, with 7 nucleotides matching TRBD1. The CDR3 extends over 14 amino acids. Germline V CDR1 and CDR2: ENHRY, SYGVKD. J lost 4 bases, V lost 6 bases, and 5 bases had no gene match. The CDR3 DNA sequence: TGTGCCATCAGCGCAGACAGGGCCACCGGGGAGCTGTTTTTT. Translation: CAISADRATGELFF.

The V and J genes are TRBV28 and TRBJ1-3; tentative D call: TRBD1 (5 bases). CDR1 is MDHEN and CDR2 is SYDVKM in the germline V gene. V lost 2 bases and J lost 0, with 11 bases in between. The CDR3 contains 16 residues. CDR3 DNA sequence: TGTGCCAGCAGTTTACAAACAGGTAGCTCTGGAAACACCATATATTTT. Amino acids: CASSLQTGSSGNTIYF.